The entry below gives a single T cell receptor beta chain sequence along with its context. Its antigen remains unidentified. These data belong to a study of Ad26.COV2.S vaccination and SARS-CoV-2 variants. V dropped 0 bases and J dropped 1 base, with 9 bases sitting between them. The length of the CDR3 is 15 residues. Germline values: CDR1 MNHNY, CDR2 SVGAGI (reference sequence). Treatment defined: roughly 20 received Ad26.COV2.S at low or high dose, single or two shots; a few received placebo; per-sample allocation not given. Sampling happened 63 days after the first vaccine or placebo injection. Study conclusions and caveats: Possibly, TCR breadth and depth analyses underestimated total T cell responses.

Sequencing was performed with immunoSEQ multiplex PCR; in TCRdb, only in-frame clones are kept and a portion is missing. Here the sample spans over 400,000 clones, roughly 87% being singletons. The clonotype was recovered from a person between 18 and 65 years old who received the Ad26.COV2.S COVID-19 vaccine or a placebo. The V call is TRBV6-6, the J call TRBJ1-1; D unclear. Sequenced here: peripheral blood, sampled in a trial of Ad26.COV2.S vaccine versus placebo. In DNA form, the CDR3 reads TGTGCCAGCAGTTACTCAGCGGAGAAGAACACTGAAGCTTTCTTT. Protein sequence: CASSYSAEKNTEAFF.